This TCR beta chain comes out of a study of CD8+CD57+ T cells in acquired aplastic anemia. Study information: Sorted CD4+ and CD8+ cells yielded roughly 3 ug of DNA on average. Points from the study as a whole: In CD8+ cells, Simpson's diversity showed no significant difference between patients and controls. Patients had fewer than 35 CD8+ CDR3 sequences in common with controls (the shared set).

Sequencing involved patients with CD8+CD57+ cell expansion previously shown by flow cytometry. Trimming removed 0 bases at V and 0 bases at J, with 15 bases between. Germline values: CDR1 DFQATT, CDR2 SNEGSKA (reference sequence). This CDR3 has 16 amino acids. It was genomic DNA that served as the template for profiling TCR beta VDJ and CDR3. Via MiXCR, TCRdb re-called the reads, giving one row per CDR3 protein. This sample has 200,000 or so distinct CDR3 sequences, with approximately 65% found just once. On this clonotype: Its antigen is currently unknown.

This sequence was found in a human donor with aplastic anemia. Sequenced input: sorted CD4+, CD8+, or CD8+CD57+ T cells (not recorded which) from PBMCs. J is TRBJ2-7 and V is TRBV20-1; D possibly matches TRBD1 or TRBD2 (6 bases each). CDR3: CSARDSGGPSSYEQYF. As DNA, the CDR3 is TGCAGTGCTAGAGATAGTGGGGGGCCGAGCTCCTACGAGCAGTACTTC.